The 27 T cell receptor beta chains below were found in one sample sequenced in a study of radiotherapy plus CTLA-4 blockade in lung cancer. Assay: immunoSEQ multiplex PCR; the TCRdb copy retains only in-frame clones and omits some. The sample records around 110,000 clones, more than 75% being singletons. The input for sequencing was peripheral blood, taken from a patient treated with radiotherapy plus ipilimumab. These receptors came from a human donor with non-small cell lung cancer that progressed on radiotherapy plus ipilimumab. Some clones in this sample may be carry-over from other donors' samples.

This clone was seen more than once but under ten times. The chain uses TRBV6-6 and TRBJ2-2, with 9 bases that match TRBD1. The CDR3 is 15 amino acids. V was pared by 8 bases and J by 3 bases, with 7 bases of the junction left unmatched. Germline V lookup: CDR1 MNHNY, CDR2 SVGAGI (reference sequence). CDR3 nucleotide sequence: TGTGCCAGCGGGGTGGGACAGGGTCACACCGGGGAGCTGTTTTTT. Its protein is CASGVGQGHTGELFF.

The chain employs TRBV7-2 and TRBJ2-1; D is undetermined. Trimming left V 4 bases short and J 8 bases short, with 15 bases between. Per germline, CDR1 SGHTA and CDR2 FQGNSA. This CDR3 region has 14 residues. The CDR3 spells CASSYGPVGDEQFF. The DNA of the CDR3 is TGTGCCAGCAGCTATGGGCCAGTAGGCGATGAGCAGTTCTTC.

CDR3 bases: TGTGCCAGCAGCTTGGGGACTACGGAAACAGATACGCAGTATTTT. As protein: CASSLGTTETDTQYF. The V call is TRBV11-3, the J call TRBJ2-3; TRBD2 aligns across 7 bases. The germline V gene encodes CDR1 SGHNT and CDR2 YENEEA. With 3 bases clipped from V and 3 bases from J, the junction kept 6 bases outside the gene matches. This CDR3 contains 15 residues. Full variable domain (remainder filled in from reference TRBV11-3 and TRBJ2-3): EAGVVQSPRYKIIEKKQPVAFWCNPISGHNTLYWYLQNLGQGPELLIRYENEEAVDDSQLPKDRFSAERLKGVDSTLKIQPAELGDSAVYLCASSLGTTETDTQYFGPGTRLTVL.

The chain uses TRBV19 and TRBJ2-7; D possibly corresponds to TRBD1 (5 bases). Trimming took off 5 bases at V and 6 bases at J, with 23 bases between the two ends. This CDR3 region has 16 residues. Germline CDR1 reads LNHDA; CDR2 reads SQIVND (reference sequence). This CDR3 is CASSETGQLRGPEQYF. The CDR3 region has the DNA TGTGCCAGTAGTGAAACAGGCCAGCTACGAGGCCCCGAGCAGTACTTC. Full variable domain (remainder filled in from reference TRBV19 and TRBJ2-7): DGGITQSPKYLFRKEGQNVTLSCEQNLNHDAMYWYRQDPGQGLRLIYYSQIVNDFQKGDIAEGYSVSREKKESFPLTVTSAQKNPTAFYLCASSETGQLRGPEQYFGPGTRLTVT.

CDR3 loop: CASSLGLSGAPRTDTQYF. The CDR3 region has the DNA TGTGCCAGCAGCTTAGGCCTAAGCGGAGCCCCTCGCACAGATACGCAGTATTTT. The chain uses TRBV7-2 and TRBJ2-3, with TRBD2 as a possible D gene (5 bases). The CDR3 contains 18 residues. V dropped 1 base and J dropped 1 base, with 18 bases sitting between them. CDR1 is SGHTA, CDR2 FQGNSA, per germline.

The chain joins TRBV19 to TRBJ2-7; 7 bases align to TRBD1. The CDR3 is made up of 14 amino acids. Germline V gene sequence: CDR1 LNHDA, CDR2 SQIVND (reference sequence). The V gene end was trimmed by 2 bases and the J gene end by 6 bases; junction bases not matched to a gene: 7. CDR3 sequence (DNA): TGTGCCAGTAGTATACGGGCAGGGGGTGTCGAGCAGTACTTC. It encodes CASSIRAGGVEQYF.

This chain uses TRBV19 with TRBJ2-3; 12 nucleotides agree with TRBD2. V shed 3 bases and J 4 bases; nucleotides not matched to a gene: 5. In germline, CDR1 is LNHDA, CDR2 SQIVND (reference sequence). The CDR3 is made up of 16 amino acids. In DNA form, the CDR3 reads TGTGCCAGTAGTATGCGACTAGCGGGGGAATCAGATACGCAGTATTTT. Translating it yields CASSMRLAGESDTQYF. Looking up the rest from reference TRBV19 and TRBJ2-3 gives the full variable domain: DGGITQSPKYLFRKEGQNVTLSCEQNLNHDAMYWYRQDPGQGLRLIYYSQIVNDFQKGDIAEGYSVSREKKESFPLTVTSAQKNPTAFYLCASSMRLAGESDTQYFGPGTRLTVL.

This clone was observed a handful of times. The J gene is TRBJ2-2, the V gene TRBV27, with D unresolved. The CDR3 consists of 12 residues. Germline loops: CDR1 MNHEY, CDR2 SMNVEV (reference sequence). V was clipped by 2 bases and J by 8 bases, with 6 bases between them. CDR3 residues: CASSLRFGELFF. In DNA, the CDR3 is TGTGCCAGCAGTTTAAGGTTTGGGGAGCTGTTTTTT.

The rearrangement joins TRBV27 to TRBJ2-3; TRBD2 aligns across 12 bases. The CDR3 sequence is 15 residues long. CDR1 and CDR2 from the germline V gene are MNHEY and SMNVEV (reference sequence). Germline trimming cut 6 bases from V and 7 bases from J; bases unmatched to any gene: 8. The CDR3 spells CASRRATSGGYTQYF. The CDR3 DNA follows: TGTGCCAGCAGGAGGGCGACTAGCGGGGGATATACGCAGTATTTT.

CDR3 DNA: TGTGCCAGCAGCCCTTGGGGTGGCACAGATACGCAGTATTTT. Its translation is CASSPWGGTDTQYF. The gene calls are TRBV6-5 and TRBJ2-3, with D uncertain. V shed 6 bases and J shed 1 base, with 11 bases lying between them. The germline V gene has CDR1 MNHEY and CDR2 SVGAGI. CDR3 length: 14 residues.

The rearrangement joins TRBV23-1 to TRBJ1-2; TRBD1 matches 7 bases. TRBV23-1 is an ORF, and what it does is uncertain. The CDR3 has 13 amino acids. The V segment lost 6 bases and the J segment 3 bases; nucleotides outside the gene matches: 4. The CDR3 here is CASSPGQHYGYTF. CDR3 nucleotides: TGCGCCAGCAGCCCGGGACAGCACTATGGCTACACCTTC.

A note on this clone: No DNA is shown, since the ends of the CDR3 on it are uncertain; the CDR3 is the one TCRdb lists. The CDR3 is CAIHAIGGRDFRGYTF. The chain carries TRBV5-4 and TRBJ1-2. The V gene's germline CDR1 is SGHNT and CDR2 YYREEE (reference sequence). The CDR3 numbers 16 amino acids, ends counted.

The V call is TRBV28, the J call TRBJ1-2, with no clear D. The V gene lost 5 bases and the J gene lost 1 base, with 14 bases spanning the gap. There are 15 residues in the CDR3. Germline V gene lookup returns CDR1 MDHEN and CDR2 SYDVKM. This CDR3 reads CASSRTRPVNYGYTF. In DNA form, the CDR3 reads TGTGCCAGCAGTAGAACCCGTCCTGTTAACTATGGCTACACCTTC.

The chain has TRBV27 and TRBJ1-2; the D gene is possibly TRBD1 (6 bases). V lost 5 bases and J lost 6, with 16 bases in between. This CDR3 spans 14 amino acids. Looked up from germline, CDR1 is MNHEY and CDR2 is SMNVEV (reference sequence). The CDR3 region is CASSLVGARDGYTF. As DNA, the CDR3 is TGTGCCAGCAGTCTCGTGGGGGCTAGGGATGGCTACACCTTC.

The genes are TRBV7-2 and TRBJ2-5, with 7 bases that match TRBD1. The V segment lost 5 bases and the J segment 10 bases; nucleotides outside the gene matches: 10. CDR1 is SGHTA, CDR2 FQGNSA, per germline. The CDR3 has 13 amino acids. CDR3: CASSADRVGDQYF. CDR3 nucleotides: TGTGCCAGCAGCGCCGACAGGGTAGGGGACCAGTACTTC.

The chain recombines TRBV15 with TRBJ2-1; 9 positions match TRBD2. The V and J ends lost 1 base and 7 bases, in that order; junction bases with no gene match: 5. CDR1 and CDR2 from the germline V gene are LNHNV and YYDKDF (reference sequence). The CDR3 contains 15 residues. For the CDR3, the DNA is TGTGCCACCAGCAGAGGGGCTAGCGGGGTTAATGAGCAGTTCTTC. Translation gives CATSRGASGVNEQFF.

The chain is built from TRBV29-1 and TRBJ2-7; perhaps TRBD1 as D (6 bases). The CDR3 is made up of 13 amino acids. V lost 6 bases and J lost 2, with 14 bases in between. The germline V gene has CDR1 SQVTM and CDR2 ANQGSEA. CDR3 DNA sequence: TGCAGCGTCGGGACATTGGGGACCTACGAGCAGTACTTC. It specifies CSVGTLGTYEQYF.

The rearrangement joins TRBV29-1 to TRBJ1-3; tentative D call: TRBD1 (5 bases). CDR3 size: 13 residues. The germline V and J ends were trimmed by 6 bases and 3 bases, with 12 bases remaining between them. The germline V gene has CDR1 SQVTM and CDR2 ANQGSEA. The CDR3 nucleotides are TGCAGCGTGGGGACCGGATTTGGAAACACCATATATTTT. This sequence encodes CSVGTGFGNTIYF.

The rearrangement uses TRBV18 and TRBJ2-5; D is possibly TRBD2 (5 bases). V dropped 4 bases and J dropped 5 bases, with 17 bases sitting between them. The CDR3 extends over 15 amino acids. Germline-derived CDR1 and CDR2 are KGHSH and LQKENI. Here the CDR3 reads CASSLLDSLGETQYF. The CDR3 bases are TGTGCCAGCTCACTCCTGGACTCCCTGGGGGAGACCCAGTACTTC.

This clone was seen a single time. The rearrangement uses TRBV27 and TRBJ2-7, with 7 nucleotides matching TRBD1. J lost 0 bases, V lost 3 bases, and 2 bases had no gene match. Per germline, CDR1 MNHEY and CDR2 SMNVEV (reference sequence). The CDR3 loop spans 14 amino acids. As DNA, the CDR3 is TGTGCCAGCAGTTTGACAGGGACCTCCTACGAGCAGTACTTC. Translation: CASSLTGTSYEQYF.

The V call is TRBV2, the J call TRBJ1-2; D possibly corresponds to TRBD1 (5 bases). The CDR3 contains 13 residues. CDR1 and CDR2 (germline): SNHLY, FYNNEI. Trimming shortened V by 6 bases and J by 5 bases, and 13 bases separated the two germline ends. The CDR3 DNA follows: TGTGCCAGCAGATCCCAGGGTAGTTATGGCTACACCTTC. Its translation is CASRSQGSYGYTF.

This rearrangement joins TRBV4-3 to TRBJ2-5; 7 bases fit TRBD2. Losses at the gene ends were 1 base for V and 5 bases for J; bases not matched to a gene: 10. Germline values: CDR1 LGHNA, CDR2 YSLEER. This CDR3 spans 16 amino acids. The DNA of the CDR3 is TGCGCCAGCAGCCAAGTCGCCGGTAGCGGGTGGGAGACCCAGTACTTC. Translated, it gives CASSQVAGSGWETQYF.

The chain employs TRBV19 and TRBJ2-2; D could derive from TRBD1 or TRBD2 (6 bases each). CDR3 length equals 15 residues. The V gene's germline CDR1 is LNHDA and CDR2 SQIVND (reference sequence). V was clipped by 7 bases and J by 4 bases, with 16 bases between them. The CDR3 DNA reads TGTGCCAGTACCCGCGTGGGGGGCGGCACCGGGGAGCTGTTTTTT. Its protein product is CASTRVGGGTGELFF.

The chain carries TRBV5-4 and TRBJ2-2; TRBD2 aligns across 10 bases. CDR3 length: 16 residues. Germline CDR1 reads SGHNT; CDR2 reads YYREEE (reference sequence). The J segment lost 2 bases and the V segment lost 5 bases, leaving 6 bases of the junction unmatched. As DNA, the CDR3 is TGTGCCAGCAGAATCGGACTAGCGGATAACACCGGGGAGCTGTTTTTT. This codes for CASRIGLADNTGELFF.

This chain uses TRBV19 with TRBJ2-7; 9 bases are shared with TRBD2. The CDR3 consists of 13 residues. Trimming took 7 bases from V and 7 from J; bases not matched to a gene: 8. The germline gives CDR1 LNHDA, CDR2 SQIVND (reference sequence). CDR3 region: CASNSGLAYEQYF. The CDR3 DNA sequence: TGTGCCAGTAACTCGGGACTAGCTTATGAGCAGTACTTC.

The V gene is TRBV5-1, the J gene TRBJ2-2; 8 nucleotides line up with TRBD1. Germline V gene lookup returns CDR1 SGHRS and CDR2 YFSETQ. The CDR3 spans 17 residues. The V and J ends lost 5 bases and 0 bases, in that order; junction bases with no gene match: 9. CDR3 DNA: TGCGCCAGCAGATATAGGACAGGGCCTACGAACACCGGGGAGCTGTTTTTT. Encoded protein: CASRYRTGPTNTGELFF.

This clone showed up just a few times. V and J are TRBV18 and TRBJ1-3; tentatively, D is TRBD1 (5 bases). The V gene lost 3 bases and the J gene lost 0 bases, with 9 bases spanning the gap. Germline lookup yields CDR1 KGHSH and CDR2 LQKENI. The CDR3 is 15 amino acids. The CDR3 bases are TGTGCCAGCTCACCGGGACGGAACTCTGGAAACACCATATATTTT. It translates to CASSPGRNSGNTIYF. Together with reference TRBV18 and TRBJ1-3, the CDR3 gives the full variable domain: NAGVMQNPRHLVRRRGQEARLRCSPMKGHSHVYWYRQLPEEGLKFMVYLQKENIIDESGMPKERFSAEFPKEGPSILRIQQVVRGDSAAYFCASSPGRNSGNTIYFGEGSWLTVV.